Reported below is one T cell receptor (beta chain). This CDR3 spans 16 amino acids. The V end was cut by 3 bases, the J end by 5 bases, with 21 bases between. The sample is drawn from a study of blood T cell repertoires in COVID-19. Study background: There were acute and convalescent COVID-19 samples, and they came from the United States, Italy and Spain. T cells, B-cell-depleted T cells, or PBMCs supplied cDNA or gDNA.

In the original processing: Cell counts per sample came from amplifying reference gene primers. Profiled with immunoSEQ multiplex PCR; TCRdb holds only in-frame clones, not every one. The V and J calls and clone size were taken over from that table, and D and trimming were inferred from the DNA. Among approximately 53,000 clones listed, about 83% were seen once. The origin of this receptor is a man aged 35-49 years with acute or convalescent COVID-19. The rearrangement uses TRBV5-3 and TRBJ2-7, with unresolved D. TRBV5-3 is given ORF status, its function remaining uncertain. The source material was peripheral blood. CDR3 coding DNA: TGTGCCAGAAGCTCCTTAGAGGAGCAGTCGACGGACGAGCAGTACTTC. This gives the protein CARSSLEEQSTDEQYF.